The 13 T cell receptor beta chains presented below share a single source sample, sequenced in a study of blood T cell repertoires in COVID-19. Assay used: immunoSEQ multiplex PCR; TCRdb lists only in-frame clones, some missing. The sample shows around 360,000 clones, around 87% of them seen only once. The sample taken for sequencing was peripheral blood. These receptors all stem from a woman aged 25 to 39 with COVID-19, enrolled during active disease.

The gene calls are TRBV7-2 and TRBJ2-3; possible D gene TRBD2, 5 bases. CDR1 SGHTA and CDR2 FQGNSA come from the germline V gene. The V and J ends lost 4 bases and 8 bases respectively, with 16 bases between them. The CDR3 length is 14 residues. Written as DNA, the CDR3 is TGTGCCAGCAGCTCCGCCGGCAAAGGAGGTACGCAGTATTTT. This sequence encodes CASSSAGKGGTQYF.

Remarks on this clone: At the DNA level, this CDR3 is encoded by other sequences in the same sample as well. This chain uses TRBV7-3 with TRBJ2-1, with 7 bases matching TRBD1. Trimming cost V 4 bases and J 5 bases; bases outside gene matches: 2. CDR3 size: 13 residues. Germline CDR1 and CDR2: SGHTA and FQGTGA. This CDR3 is CASSSTGDNEQFF. Written as DNA, the CDR3 is TGTGCCAGCAGCTCCACAGGGGACAATGAGCAGTTCTTC.

This chain uses TRBV25-1 with TRBJ2-7; 9 nucleotides agree with TRBD2. CDR1 is MGHDK, CDR2 SYGVNS, per germline. The length of the CDR3 is 13 residues. The ends lost 9 bases at V and 7 bases at J; junction bases unmatched: 10. CDR3 loop: CASTAGGSSEQYF. DNA of the CDR3: TGTGCCAGTACCGCGGGAGGGTCCTCGGAGCAGTACTTC.

The chain uses TRBV5-6 and TRBJ2-1; 9 bases map to TRBD1. The CDR3 has 16 residues. Germline lookup yields CDR1 SGHDT and CDR2 YYEEEE. J gave up 5 bases and V 4 bases, and 10 bases lay outside the gene matches. This chain's CDR3 is CASSLPGTGKNNEQFF. Here the CDR3 DNA reads TGTGCCAGCAGCCTCCCCGGGACAGGGAAAAACAATGAGCAGTTCTTC. Filled out from reference TRBV5-6 and TRBJ2-1, the complete variable domain reads DAGVTQSPTHLIKTRGQQVTLRCSPKSGHDTVSWYQQALGQGPQFIFQYYEEEERQRGNFPDRFSGHQFPNYSSELNVNALLLGDSALYLCASSLPGTGKNNEQFFGPGTRLTVL.

V and J are TRBV14 and TRBJ1-3, with a possible D match to TRBD1 (6 bases). The V end was cut by 1 base, the J end by 7 bases, with 8 bases between. The CDR3 spans 13 residues. The germline V gene encodes CDR1 SGHDN and CDR2 FVKESK. The CDR3 DNA reads as TGTGCCAGCAGCCAAGCAGGGGCCAACACCATATATTTT. It codes for CASSQAGANTIYF.

This sequence joins TRBV7-3 and TRBJ1-1, with D perhaps matching TRBD1 (5 bases). Looked up from germline, CDR1 is SGHTA and CDR2 is FQGTGA. This CDR3 is built from 14 residues. V was clipped by 5 bases and J by 1 base, with 11 bases between them. CDR3 sequence (DNA): TGTGCCAGCAGCCCAGGGCAGGCGAACACTGAAGCTTTCTTT. Protein product: CASSPGQANTEAFF.

The chain combines TRBV6-2 or TRBV6-3 with TRBJ2-1, with D maybe TRBD2 (5 bases). This CDR3 has 16 amino acids. Looked up from germline, CDR1 is MNHEY and CDR2 is SVGEGT. The V end lost 4 bases, the J end lost 2 bases, and 15 bases lay between the germline ends. The CDR3, as DNA: TGTGCCAGCAGTTCCCCGGACTGGGAGACCTACAATGAGCAGTTCTTC. This sequence encodes CASSSPDWETYNEQFF.

CDR3 nucleotides: TGTGCCAGCAGTTTCGAGAGGGTGAACACTGAAGCTTTCTTT. Translated: CASSFERVNTEAFF. The chain has TRBV6-5 and TRBJ1-1; D remains unclear. The CDR3 spans 14 residues. The V end lost 4 bases, the J end lost 0 bases, and 9 bases lay between the germline ends. Germline CDR1 and CDR2: MNHEY and SVGAGI.

V is TRBV6-6 and J is TRBJ2-7; D is possibly TRBD1 (5 bases). The CDR3 is 12 residues long. V was trimmed by 2 bases and J by 5 bases, leaving 7 bases between them. CDR1 MNHNY and CDR2 SVGAGI come from the germline V gene (reference sequence). CDR3 sequence reads: CASSYEGDEQYF. DNA of the CDR3: TGTGCCAGCAGTTACGAAGGGGACGAGCAGTACTTC.

The V gene is TRBV19, the J gene TRBJ2-5, with D perhaps matching TRBD2 (6 bases). Germline V gives CDR1 LNHDA, CDR2 SQIVND (reference sequence). The CDR3 consists of 14 residues. V was cut by 4 bases and J by 5 bases, with 14 bases left in between. The CDR3 reads CASSKAVGGETQYF. The CDR3 bases are TGTGCCAGTAGTAAGGCGGTTGGGGGGGAGACCCAGTACTTC.

The genes are TRBV5-6 and TRBJ1-4; D perhaps matches TRBD1 (6 bases). V was trimmed by 1 base and J by 7 bases, leaving 11 bases between them. Germline V gene data show CDR1 as SGHDT and CDR2 as YYEEEE. The CDR3 totals 14 residues. The CDR3 region is CASSLSGVGEKLFF. The CDR3 DNA follows: TGTGCCAGCAGCTTGTCAGGGGTGGGTGAAAAACTGTTTTTT.

This rearrangement joins TRBV28 to TRBJ2-5; unclear D gene. This CDR3 has 12 amino acids. Germline V CDR1 and CDR2: MDHEN, SYDVKM. Deletions cut 4 bases from V and 5 bases from J, with 8 bases between. The CDR3 DNA reads TGTGCCAGCAGTTCGCTCGGGGAGACCCAGTACTTC. Encoded protein: CASSSLGETQYF.

This sequence joins TRBV15 and TRBJ1-6; 7 bases map to TRBD1. The CDR3 is made up of 15 amino acids. Trimming at V came to 3 bases and at J to 4 bases, leaving 3 bases not matched to a gene. CDR1 is LNHNV, CDR2 YYDKDF, per germline (reference sequence). CDR3 DNA: TGTGCCACCAGCAGCGGGGACAGTTATAATTCACCCCTCCACTTT. This sequence encodes CATSSGDSYNSPLHF.